The sequence of this TCR beta chain was determined in a study of OX40 agonist ivuxolimab in advanced cancers. Study overall: Six ivuxolimab dose levels, 0.01 to 10 mg/kg, were given intravenously every 2 weeks. Treatment received earlier with anti-PD-1, anti-PD-L1 or anti-CTLA-4 agents was allowed, and under 50% had some. Study-wide results and caveats: CD8+ T cells (on average) carried more expanded clones than CD4+ T cells.

For this clone: Its antigen is as yet unknown.

Repertoires were generated with immunoSEQ multiplex PCR, while TCRdb's copy carries only in-frame clones and drops some. The table has tens of thousands of clones, roughly 85% seen once; the top ten hold roughly 1.4%. Autoimmune disease history or systemic immunosuppression excluded patients. The CDR3 contains 16 residues. V trimming: 1 base; J trimming: 7 bases; junction bases outside the gene matches: 6. Germline V gives CDR1 SGHTA, CDR2 FQGNSA. Sequenced material: CD4+ or CD8+ T cells sorted from blood, taken in a trial of the OX40 agonist ivuxolimab. This chain uses TRBV7-2 with TRBJ2-2; 10 nucleotides match TRBD1. The origin of this receptor is an adult with an advanced solid tumor such as melanoma, head and neck, liver or kidney cancer. Here the CDR3 reads CASSLVTGGVGGELFF. CDR3 DNA: TGTGCCAGCAGCTTAGTGACAGGGGGCGTGGGCGGGGAGCTGTTTTTT.